Below are 27 T cell receptor beta chains sequenced from a single sample in a study of T cell changes during pregnancy in multiple sclerosis. The assay was immunoSEQ multiplex PCR, and TCRdb's table has in-frame clones only and misses some. Of 70,000 to 95,000 clones listed, about 93% are singletons. The sample in question was peripheral blood, obtained in the first trimester of pregnancy. All receptors come from a female donor with multiple sclerosis, enrolled in a pregnancy study.

The genes are TRBV2 and TRBJ2-7, with 7 bases fitting TRBD1. CDR3 length equals 12 residues. Germline V lookup: CDR1 SNHLY, CDR2 FYNNEI. Losses at the gene ends were 9 bases for V and 2 bases for J; bases not matched to a gene: 4. CDR3 amino acids: CASPDRPYEQYF. The CDR3 coding sequence is TGTGCCAGTCCGGACAGGCCCTACGAGCAGTACTTC.

The V and J genes are TRBV5-6 and TRBJ1-1; D unresolved. V was clipped by 0 bases and J by 7 bases, with 4 bases between them. CDR3 length equals 11 residues. The V gene's germline CDR1 is SGHDT and CDR2 YYEEEE. The CDR3 region is CASSLGGEAFF. The CDR3 bases are TGTGCCAGCAGCTTGGGCGGTGAAGCTTTCTTT.

The chain couples TRBV7-3 to TRBJ2-7, with D possibly being TRBD1 (6 bases). Trimming shortened V by 5 bases and J by 11 bases, and 16 bases separated the two germline ends. The germline V gene encodes CDR1 SGHTA and CDR2 FQGTGA. The CDR3 consists of 12 residues. The CDR3 region has the DNA TGTGCCAGCAGCCAGCTCCAGGGGACGAAGTACTTC. Encoded protein: CASSQLQGTKYF.

This chain joins TRBV5-1 and TRBJ2-1, with 10 bases that match TRBD2. CDR1 and CDR2 from the germline V gene are SGHRS and YFSETQ. CDR3 length equals 16 residues. The V and J ends lost 3 bases and 5 bases, in that order; junction bases with no gene match: 8. The DNA of the CDR3 is TGCGCCAGCAGCTGGGGGACTAGCGAATGGGACAATGAGCAGTTCTTC. Residues: CASSWGTSEWDNEQFF.

CDR3 DNA sequence: TGTGCCAGCAGCTTGGTGGCTAGCGCGGATGGGCAGTACTTC. Amino acid sequence: CASSLVASADGQYF. This chain joins TRBV5-6 and TRBJ2-7, with D maybe TRBD2 (6 bases). The V end lost 0 bases, the J end lost 9 bases, and 16 bases lay between the germline ends. This CDR3 comprises 14 residues. Germline CDR1 and CDR2: SGHDT and YYEEEE. The full variable domain, completed using reference TRBV5-6 and TRBJ2-7, is DAGVTQSPTHLIKTRGQQVTLRCSPKSGHDTVSWYQQALGQGPQFIFQYYEEEERQRGNFPDRFSGHQFPNYSSELNVNALLLGDSALYLCASSLVASADGQYFGPGTRLTVT.

The chain combines TRBV7-8 with TRBJ2-1; D is ambiguous. The V end lost 1 base, the J end lost 5 bases, and 6 bases lay between the germline ends. Germline V gene data show CDR1 as SGHVS and CDR2 as FQNEAQ. This CDR3 has 13 amino acids. This CDR3 is CASSLVSHNEQFF. CDR3 nucleotides: TGTGCCAGCAGCTTAGTCTCTCACAATGAGCAGTTCTTC.

V and J are TRBV5-6 and TRBJ2-7, with D perhaps matching TRBD1 (5 bases). Germline CDR1 SGHDT, CDR2 YYEEEE. Between the trimmed V and J ends, which lost 7 bases and 3 bases, there was a span of 14 bases. The CDR3 is 13 amino acids. The CDR3 spells CASLDSAYYEQYF. The CDR3 nucleotides read TGTGCCAGCTTAGACAGCGCTTACTACGAGCAGTACTTC.

The chain is built from TRBV7-8 and TRBJ2-1; possibly TRBD2 for D (7 bases). The CDR3 covers 15 residues. Germline CDR1 SGHVS, CDR2 FQNEAQ. Trimming removed 5 bases at V and 6 bases at J, with 17 bases between. CDR3 protein: CASSPLSGGRNEQFF. In DNA, the CDR3 is TGTGCCAGCAGCCCCCTGTCGGGGGGCCGCAATGAGCAGTTCTTC.

The chain carries TRBV5-1 and TRBJ1-2, with TRBD1 matching 8 bases. J was trimmed by 8 bases and V by 2 bases; bases with no gene match: 11. The CDR3 runs to 15 residues. The germline V gene has CDR1 SGHRS and CDR2 YFSETQ. Here the CDR3 DNA reads TGCGCCAGCAGCTTACAGGGGGAAAAAGTGGGAGGCTACACCTTC. It is translated as CASSLQGEKVGGYTF.

V and J are TRBV6-5 and TRBJ1-6; 7 positions agree with TRBD1. The length of the CDR3 is 14 residues. The germline V gene encodes CDR1 MNHEY and CDR2 SVGAGI. Trimming took 9 bases from V and 3 from J; bases not matched to a gene: 5. The CDR3, as DNA: TGTGCCAGTCTTCCAGGGGGCTATAATTCACCCCTCCACTTT. Encoded protein: CASLPGGYNSPLHF.

The CDR3 DNA sequence: TGTGCCAGCAGCGAGCCCCTCGATGGTAGCGCGAACACCGGGGAGCTGTTTTTT. Translation: CASSEPLDGSANTGELFF. The chain combines TRBV9 with TRBJ2-2, with D perhaps matching TRBD2 (5 bases). Germline V CDR1 and CDR2: SGDLS, YYNGEE. The V end was cut by 3 bases, the J end by 0 bases, with 18 bases between. CDR3 length equals 18 residues.

CDR3 region: CASSSPRESFNEQFF. The CDR3 coding sequence is TGTGCCAGCAGCTCGCCCAGGGAATCTTTCAATGAGCAGTTCTTC. The chain has TRBV11-1 and TRBJ2-1, with TRBD1 as a possible D gene (5 bases). Germline lookup yields CDR1 SGHAT and CDR2 FQDESV (reference sequence). V shed 4 bases and J shed 6 bases, with 16 bases lying between them. CDR3 length: 15 amino acids.

The rearrangement uses TRBV27 and TRBJ1-6; a weak D match, TRBD1 (6 bases). The CDR3 totals 17 residues. Germline V gene lookup returns CDR1 MNHEY and CDR2 SMNVEV (reference sequence). V was clipped by 0 bases and J by 4 bases, with 13 bases between them. This chain's CDR3 is CASSLSFRGLYNSPLHF. CDR3 sequence (DNA): TGTGCCAGCAGTTTATCTTTCAGGGGTCTGTATAATTCACCCCTCCACTTT.

The chain couples TRBV7-8 to TRBJ1-5; no reliable D call. This CDR3 is built from 14 residues. Between the trimmed V and J ends, which lost 1 base and 1 base, there was a span of 5 bases. The germline V gene encodes CDR1 SGHVS and CDR2 FQNEAQ. Here the CDR3 reads CASSLGESNQPQHF. As DNA, the CDR3 is TGTGCCAGCAGCTTAGGAGAAAGCAATCAGCCCCAGCATTTT.

The J gene is TRBJ1-5, the V gene TRBV19; D perhaps matches TRBD1 (5 bases). This CDR3 contains 16 residues. Trimming stripped 7 bases from V and 4 bases from J, with 20 bases between. The germline gives CDR1 LNHDA, CDR2 SQIVND (reference sequence). In DNA, the CDR3 is TGTGCCAGTATTCTTGGAGGGGCAATCCTAAATCAGCCCCAGCATTTT. As protein: CASILGGAILNQPQHF.

This chain links TRBV6-5 with TRBJ2-5; 9 bases fit TRBD1. Looked up from germline, CDR1 is MNHEY and CDR2 is SVGAGI. J gave up 4 bases and V 0 bases, and 6 bases lay outside the gene matches. The CDR3 is 16 residues long. The CDR3 DNA sequence: TGTGCCAGCAGTTACTCGTTTGAGGACAGGGGAGAGACCCAGTACTTC. It translates to CASSYSFEDRGETQYF.

The gene calls are TRBV18 and TRBJ2-5; TRBD1 agrees at 12 bases. Per the germline V gene, CDR1 is KGHSH and CDR2 is LQKENI. The length of the CDR3 is 15 residues. V shed 2 bases, J shed 7 bases, and the junction held 5 bases outside the gene matches. The CDR3 sequence is CASSPLGQGAGTQYF. Written as DNA, the CDR3 is TGTGCCAGCTCACCATTGGGACAGGGGGCCGGGACCCAGTACTTC.

The chain has TRBV5-6 and TRBJ2-5; perhaps TRBD1 as D (6 bases). The CDR3 runs 15 residues. Looked up from germline, CDR1 is SGHDT and CDR2 is YYEEEE. Trimming cost V 0 bases and J 2 bases, with 11 bases left between them. CDR3 in amino acids: CASSLETGYQETQYF. The CDR3 DNA follows: TGTGCCAGCAGCTTGGAGACAGGTTATCAAGAGACCCAGTACTTC. The full variable domain, completed using reference TRBV5-6 and TRBJ2-5, is DAGVTQSPTHLIKTRGQQVTLRCSPKSGHDTVSWYQQALGQGPQFIFQYYEEEERQRGNFPDRFSGHQFPNYSSELNVNALLLGDSALYLCASSLETGYQETQYFGPGTRLLVL.

This clone was found once. The chain is built from TRBV5-1 and TRBJ1-1; a possible D gene is TRBD1 (5 bases). The CDR3 length is 14 residues. Looked up from germline, CDR1 is SGHRS and CDR2 is YFSETQ. V lost 0 bases and J lost 5, with 11 bases in between. For the CDR3, the DNA is TGCGCCAGCAGCTTGGACGGGGGAGGTACTGAAGCTTTCTTT. Protein sequence: CASSLDGGGTEAFF.

The chain couples TRBV11-2 to TRBJ2-5; tentative D call: TRBD2 (6 bases). This CDR3 contains 13 residues. The germline V gene has CDR1 SGHAT and CDR2 FQNNGV. V shed 5 bases and J shed 2 bases, with 9 bases lying between them. The CDR3: CASSPGRQETQYF. DNA for the CDR3: TGTGCCAGCAGCCCGGGGAGGCAAGAGACCCAGTACTTC. Drawing the rest from reference TRBV11-2 and TRBJ2-5, the complete variable domain is EAGVAQSPRYKIIEKRQSVAFWCNPISGHATLYWYQQILGQGPKLLIQFQNNGVVDDSQLPKDRFSAERLKGVDSTLKIQPAKLEDSAVYLCASSPGRQETQYFGPGTRLLVL.

CDR3 sequence reads: CASSQQEVGVFSYEQYF. In DNA form, the CDR3 reads TGCGCCAGCAGCCAACAAGAGGTAGGGGTCTTTTCGTACGAGCAGTACTTC. The rearrangement links TRBV4-1 to TRBJ2-7; D possibly corresponds to TRBD1 (5 bases). The CDR3 is 17 amino acids. The V end was cut by 2 bases, the J end by 4 bases, with 21 bases between. From germline, CDR1 is MGHRA and CDR2 YSYEKL.

The chain combines TRBV9 with TRBJ2-7, with a weak D call TRBD1 (6 bases). Germline CDR1 reads SGDLS; CDR2 reads YYNGEE. The CDR3 is 14 amino acids. The germline V and J ends were trimmed by 1 base and 5 bases, with 13 bases remaining between them. The CDR3 reads CASSVQGFTDEQYF. CDR3 coding DNA: TGTGCCAGCAGCGTACAGGGGTTTACCGACGAGCAGTACTTC.

The chain couples TRBV4-2 to TRBJ2-1, with D possibly matching TRBD2 (5 bases). This CDR3 is 15 amino acids long. CDR1 and CDR2 from the germline V gene are LGHNA and YNFKEQ. V gave up 3 bases and J gave up 2 bases, with 11 bases separating them. The CDR3 DNA sequence: TGTGCCAGCAGCCAGCAGAGGGCCCCCTACAATGAGCAGTTCTTC. Protein: CASSQQRAPYNEQFF.

This clone was detected only a few times. V gene TRBV2 combines with J gene TRBJ1-3, with D hard to call. The CDR3 is 13 amino acids. V lost 8 bases to trimming and J lost 0 bases, with 8 bases between them. In germline, CDR1 is SNHLY, CDR2 FYNNEI. Here the CDR3 DNA reads TGTGCCAGCGCCGAGTACTCTGGAAACACCATATATTTT. Translation: CASAEYSGNTIYF.

The J gene is TRBJ1-2, the V gene TRBV6-5; D remains unclear. From germline, CDR1 is MNHEY and CDR2 SVGAGI. V was pared by 6 bases and J by 6 bases, with 14 bases between. CDR3 length: 13 amino acids. DNA of the CDR3: TGTGCCAGCAGGATCTCGGGGTTGGATGGCTACACCTTC. Encoded protein: CASRISGLDGYTF.

V usage is TRBV6-5 and J usage is TRBJ1-6; no firm D call. The CDR3 contains 16 residues. The germline V gene has CDR1 MNHEY and CDR2 SVGAGI. V lost 0 bases and J lost 7, with 13 bases in between. The CDR3: CASSYSRERENSPLHF. CDR3 DNA sequence: TGTGCCAGCAGTTACTCCCGGGAGAGGGAAAATTCACCCCTCCACTTT.

CDR3 sequence: CASDRALNYEQYF. The CDR3, as DNA: TGTGCCAGCGACAGGGCACTGAACTACGAGCAGTACTTC. V gene TRBV2 combines with J gene TRBJ2-7; 7 nucleotides line up with TRBD1. Germline trimming cut 8 bases from V and 3 bases from J; bases unmatched to any gene: 7. CDR1 SNHLY and CDR2 FYNNEI come from the germline V gene. CDR3 length: 13 residues.